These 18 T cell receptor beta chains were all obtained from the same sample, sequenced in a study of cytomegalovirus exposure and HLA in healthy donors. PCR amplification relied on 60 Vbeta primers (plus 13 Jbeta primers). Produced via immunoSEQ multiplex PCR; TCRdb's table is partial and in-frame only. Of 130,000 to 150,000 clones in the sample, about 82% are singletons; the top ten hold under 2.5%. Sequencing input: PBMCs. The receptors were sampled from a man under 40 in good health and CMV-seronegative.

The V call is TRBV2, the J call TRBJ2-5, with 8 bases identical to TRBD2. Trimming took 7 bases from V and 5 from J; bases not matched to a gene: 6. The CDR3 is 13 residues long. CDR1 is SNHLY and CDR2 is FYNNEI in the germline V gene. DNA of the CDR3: TGTGCCAGCACTCGGGGGGGGATGGAGACCCAGTACTTC. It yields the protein CASTRGGMETQYF.

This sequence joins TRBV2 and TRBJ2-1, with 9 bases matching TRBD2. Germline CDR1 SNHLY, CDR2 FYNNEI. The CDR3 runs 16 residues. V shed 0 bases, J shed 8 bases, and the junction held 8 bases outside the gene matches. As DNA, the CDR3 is TGTGCCAGCAGTGAAGCGCTTCGCGGGGGGGCCGATGAGCAGTTCTTC. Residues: CASSEALRGGADEQFF.

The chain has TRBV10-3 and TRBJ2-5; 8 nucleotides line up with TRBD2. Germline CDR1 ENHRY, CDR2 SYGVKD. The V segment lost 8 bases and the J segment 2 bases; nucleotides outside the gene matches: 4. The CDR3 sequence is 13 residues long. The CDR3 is CAIGTSAQETQYF. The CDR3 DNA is TGTGCCATCGGGACTAGTGCACAAGAGACCCAGTACTTC.

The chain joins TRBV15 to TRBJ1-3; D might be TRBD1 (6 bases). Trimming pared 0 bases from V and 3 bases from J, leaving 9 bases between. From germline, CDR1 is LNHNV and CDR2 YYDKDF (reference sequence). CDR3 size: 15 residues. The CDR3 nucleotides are TGTGCCACCAGCAGAGAGGGGGCGTTTGGAAACACCATATATTTT. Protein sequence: CATSREGAFGNTIYF.

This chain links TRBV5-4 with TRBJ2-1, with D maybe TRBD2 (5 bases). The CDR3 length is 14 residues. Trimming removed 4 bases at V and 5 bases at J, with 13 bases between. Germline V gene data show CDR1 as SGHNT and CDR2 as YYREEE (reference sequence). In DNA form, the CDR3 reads TGTGCCAGCAGCCTAGGGAGTAGTAACAATGAGCAGTTCTTC. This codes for CASSLGSSNNEQFF.

The CDR3 is CASGGSPPGSYNEQFF. The CDR3 DNA reads TGTGCCAGCGGCGGTTCCCCCCCGGGGTCCTACAATGAGCAGTTCTTC. This chain uses TRBV2 with TRBJ2-1; tentatively, D is TRBD2 (5 bases). The germline V gene encodes CDR1 SNHLY and CDR2 FYNNEI. The CDR3 spans 16 residues. V was pared by 8 bases and J by 1 base, with 18 bases between.

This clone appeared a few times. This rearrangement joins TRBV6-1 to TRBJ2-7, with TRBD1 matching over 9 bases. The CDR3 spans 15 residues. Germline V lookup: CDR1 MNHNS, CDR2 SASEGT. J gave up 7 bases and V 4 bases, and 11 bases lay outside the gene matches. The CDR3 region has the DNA TGTGCCAGCAGTGCCCGACAGGGGGTATGGAGGGAGCAGTACTTC. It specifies CASSARQGVWREQYF.

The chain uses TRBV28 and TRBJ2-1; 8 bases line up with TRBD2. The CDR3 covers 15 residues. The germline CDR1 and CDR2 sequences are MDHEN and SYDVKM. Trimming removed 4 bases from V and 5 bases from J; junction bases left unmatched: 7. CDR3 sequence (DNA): TGTGCCAGCAGTTCCCCGGGGGGGCCCAACAATGAGCAGTTCTTC. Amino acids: CASSSPGGPNNEQFF.

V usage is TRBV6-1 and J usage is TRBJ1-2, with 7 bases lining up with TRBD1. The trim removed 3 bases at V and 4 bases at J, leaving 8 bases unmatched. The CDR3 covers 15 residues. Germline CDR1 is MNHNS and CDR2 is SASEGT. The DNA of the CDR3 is TGTGCCAGCAGTGACCGGGACAGACCCTTCTATGGCTACACCTTC. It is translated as CASSDRDRPFYGYTF.

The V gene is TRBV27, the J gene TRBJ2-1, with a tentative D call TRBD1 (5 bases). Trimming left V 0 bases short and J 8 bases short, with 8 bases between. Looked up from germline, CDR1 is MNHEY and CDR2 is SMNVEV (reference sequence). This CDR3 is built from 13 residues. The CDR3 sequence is CASSLSQGHEQFF. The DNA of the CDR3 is TGTGCCAGCAGTTTATCGCAGGGCCATGAGCAGTTCTTC.

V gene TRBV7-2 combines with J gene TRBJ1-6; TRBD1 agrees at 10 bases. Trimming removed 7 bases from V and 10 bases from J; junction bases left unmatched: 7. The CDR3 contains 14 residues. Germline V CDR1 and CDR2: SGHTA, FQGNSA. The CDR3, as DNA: TGTGCCAGCAACCCGGGACAGGGGAGATCACCCCTCCACTTT. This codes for CASNPGQGRSPLHF.

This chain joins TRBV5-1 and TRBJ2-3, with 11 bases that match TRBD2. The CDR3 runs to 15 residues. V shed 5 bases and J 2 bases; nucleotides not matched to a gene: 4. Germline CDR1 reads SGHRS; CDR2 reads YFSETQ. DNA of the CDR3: TGCGCCAGCAGACGGACTAGCGGGTACACAGATACGCAGTATTTT. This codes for CASRRTSGYTDTQYF.

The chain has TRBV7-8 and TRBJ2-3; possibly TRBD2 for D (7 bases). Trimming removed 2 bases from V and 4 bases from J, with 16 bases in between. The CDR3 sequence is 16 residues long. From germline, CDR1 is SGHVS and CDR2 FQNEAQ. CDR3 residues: CASSLLGGGVADTQYF. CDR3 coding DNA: TGTGCCAGCAGCTTACTGGGAGGGGGGGTGGCAGATACGCAGTATTTT. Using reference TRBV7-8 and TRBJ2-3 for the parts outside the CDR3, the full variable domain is GAGVSQSPRYKVAKRGQDVALRCDPISGHVSLFWYQQALGQGPEFLTYFQNEAQLDKSGLPSDRFFAERPEGSVSTLKIQRTQQEDSAVYLCASSLLGGGVADTQYFGPGTRLTVL.

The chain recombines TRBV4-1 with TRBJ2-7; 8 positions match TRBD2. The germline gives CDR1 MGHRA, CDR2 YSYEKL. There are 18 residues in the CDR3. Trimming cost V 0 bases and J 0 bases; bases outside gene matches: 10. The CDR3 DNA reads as TGCGCCAGCAGCCAAGATTGGTGGAGCGGGGGACACTCCTACGAGCAGTACTTC. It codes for CASSQDWWSGGHSYEQYF.

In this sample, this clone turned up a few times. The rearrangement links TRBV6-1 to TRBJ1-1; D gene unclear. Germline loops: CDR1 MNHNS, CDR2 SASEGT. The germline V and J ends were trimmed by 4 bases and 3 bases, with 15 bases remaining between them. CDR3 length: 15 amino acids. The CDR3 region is CASSARDTVDTEAFF. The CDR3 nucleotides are TGTGCCAGCAGTGCCCGCGACACAGTCGACACTGAAGCTTTCTTT.

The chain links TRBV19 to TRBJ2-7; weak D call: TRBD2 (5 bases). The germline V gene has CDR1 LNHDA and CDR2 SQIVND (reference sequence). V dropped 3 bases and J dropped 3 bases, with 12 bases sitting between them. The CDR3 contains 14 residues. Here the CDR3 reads CASSIAGGFYEQYF. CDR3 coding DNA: TGTGCCAGTAGTATTGCGGGCGGATTCTACGAGCAGTACTTC.

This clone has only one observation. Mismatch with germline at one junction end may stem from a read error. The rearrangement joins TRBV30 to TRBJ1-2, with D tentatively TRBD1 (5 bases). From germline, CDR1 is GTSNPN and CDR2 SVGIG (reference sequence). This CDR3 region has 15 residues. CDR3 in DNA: TGTGCCTGGATGGAAGGGTCTGCAGGGCGCTATGGCTACCCCTTC. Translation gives CAWMEGSAGRYGYPF.

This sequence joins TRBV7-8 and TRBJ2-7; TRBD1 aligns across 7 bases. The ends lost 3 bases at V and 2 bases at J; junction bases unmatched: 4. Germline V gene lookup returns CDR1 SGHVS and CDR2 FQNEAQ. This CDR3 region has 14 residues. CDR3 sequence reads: CASSFQGVTYEQYF. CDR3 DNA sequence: TGTGCCAGCAGCTTTCAGGGGGTCACCTACGAGCAGTACTTC.